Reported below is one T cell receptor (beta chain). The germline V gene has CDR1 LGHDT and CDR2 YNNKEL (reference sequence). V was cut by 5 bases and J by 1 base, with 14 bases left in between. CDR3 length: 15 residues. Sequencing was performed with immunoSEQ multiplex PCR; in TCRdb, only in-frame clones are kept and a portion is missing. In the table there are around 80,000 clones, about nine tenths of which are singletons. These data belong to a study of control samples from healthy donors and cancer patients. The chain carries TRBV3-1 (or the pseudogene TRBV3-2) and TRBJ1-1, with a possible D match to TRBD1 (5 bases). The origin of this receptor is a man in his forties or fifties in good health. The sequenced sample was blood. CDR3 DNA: TGTGCCAGCAGCGTTGGGGACGCCCCGAACACTGAAGCTTTCTTT. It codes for CASSVGDAPNTEAFF.